Listed below are T cell receptor beta chains from one sample, sequenced in a study of radiotherapy plus CTLA-4 blockade in lung cancer. Measured with immunoSEQ multiplex PCR; TCRdb has only the in-frame clones, and not every one. Of about 48,000 clones listed, 75% to 90% are singletons. The input for sequencing was peripheral blood, taken from a patient treated with radiotherapy plus ipilimumab. The source is a human donor with non-small cell lung cancer who had stable disease on radiotherapy plus ipilimumab. The CDR3 runs from the conserved cysteine through the conserved F or W. The D gene is left open where the match is weak. The size field is filled for only some rows; it gives once, few, many or a size class.

j_call: TRBJ1-2
v_call: TRBV4-1
clone_size: -
d_call: TRBD1
cdr3_aa: CASSQVSPGQPNYGYTF
cdr3_nt: TGCGCCAGCAGCCAAGTGAGTCCGGGACAGCCTAACTATGGCTACACCTTC

j_call: TRBJ2-1
v_call: TRBV11-2
clone_size: once
d_call: TRBD2
cdr3_aa: CASSRGLAADEQFF
cdr3_nt: TGTGCCAGCAGCCGCGGACTAGCAGCCGATGAGCAGTTCTTC

j_call: TRBJ1-4
v_call: TRBV19
clone_size: -
d_call: -
cdr3_aa: CASSISQNEKLFF
cdr3_nt: TGTGCCAGTAGTATCTCACAGAATGAAAAACTGTTTTTT

j_call: TRBJ1-3
v_call: TRBV15
clone_size: -
d_call: -
cdr3_aa: CATSWGLTSSGNTIYF
cdr3_nt: TGTGCCACCAGCTGGGGACTTACCAGCTCTGGAAACACCATATATTTT

j_call: TRBJ2-1
v_call: TRBV13
clone_size: -
d_call: TRBD2
cdr3_aa: CASSNLAGGSSYNEQFF
cdr3_nt: TGTGCCAGCAGCAACCTAGCGGGAGGGTCGTCCTACAATGAGCAGTTCTTC

j_call: TRBJ1-3
v_call: TRBV5-6
clone_size: -
d_call: -
cdr3_aa: CASSIQGIRNTIYF
cdr3_nt: TGTGCCAGCAGCATCCAGGGGATCAGGAACACCATATATTTT

j_call: TRBJ1-4
v_call: TRBV14
clone_size: -
d_call: -
cdr3_aa: CASSQDTRRVSEKLFF
cdr3_nt: TGTGCCAGCAGCCAAGATACACGGAGGGTCAGTGAAAAACTGTTTTTT

j_call: TRBJ2-7
v_call: TRBV2
clone_size: -
d_call: TRBD1
cdr3_aa: CASSATGDGAYEQYF
cdr3_nt: TGTGCCAGCAGTGCGACAGGGGACGGAGCGTACGAGCAGTACTTC

j_call: TRBJ2-7
v_call: TRBV27
clone_size: -
d_call: TRBD2
cdr3_aa: CASSLSGQRGSYEQYF
cdr3_nt: TGTGCCAGCAGTTTATCGGGGCAGCGGGGCTCCTACGAGCAGTACTTC

j_call: TRBJ2-5
v_call: TRBV4-3
clone_size: -
d_call: -
cdr3_aa: CASSQGPGFQETQYF
cdr3_nt: TGCGCCAGCAGCCAAGGGCCGGGGTTCCAAGAGACCCAGTACTTC

j_call: TRBJ1-1
v_call: TRBV11-1
clone_size: once
d_call: -
cdr3_aa: CASSVSLQGTEAFF
cdr3_nt: TGTGCCAGCAGCGTTTCATTACAGGGCACTGAAGCTTTCTTT

j_call: TRBJ2-6
v_call: TRBV27
clone_size: -
d_call: -
cdr3_aa: CASKGRVSGANVLTF
cdr3_nt: TGTGCCAGCAAGGGCAGGGTCTCTGGGGCCAACGTCCTGACTTTC

j_call: TRBJ2-3
v_call: TRBV4-2
clone_size: -
d_call: TRBD2
cdr3_aa: CASSQVRFSGNTDTQYF
cdr3_nt: TGTGCCAGCAGCCAAGTACGATTTAGCGGGAATACAGATACGCAGTATTTT

j_call: TRBJ2-7
v_call: TRBV7-2
clone_size: -
d_call: -
cdr3_aa: CASSPRVTILTAEQYF
cdr3_nt: TGTGCCAGCAGCCCCCGGGTAACTATCCTAACGGCCGAGCAGTACTTC

j_call: TRBJ2-6
v_call: TRBV5-1
clone_size: few
d_call: -
cdr3_aa: CASSSGQPTISGANVLTF
cdr3_nt: TGCGCCAGCAGCTCCGGACAGCCTACAATCTCTGGGGCCAACGTCCTGACTTTC

j_call: TRBJ2-1
v_call: TRBV10-3
clone_size: -
d_call: -
cdr3_aa: CAITPGEGGDNEQFF
cdr3_nt: TGTGCCATCACTCCGGGGGAAGGAGGGGACAATGAGCAGTTCTTC

j_call: TRBJ1-3
v_call: TRBV5-1
clone_size: -
d_call: -
cdr3_aa: CASSLGPQTGNTIYF
cdr3_nt: TGCGCCAGCAGCTTGGGTCCGCAGACTGGAAACACCATATATTTT

j_call: TRBJ1-5
v_call: TRBV28
clone_size: once
d_call: TRBD1
cdr3_aa: CASSSRDRVNQPQHF
cdr3_nt: TGTGCCAGCAGTTCCCGGGACAGGGTCAATCAGCCCCAGCATTTT

j_call: TRBJ1-4
v_call: TRBV5-1
clone_size: -
d_call: -
cdr3_aa: CASSLEGGVEKLFF
cdr3_nt: TGCGCCAGCAGCTTGGAGGGGGGGGTTGAAAAACTGTTTTTT

j_call: TRBJ2-7
v_call: TRBV28
clone_size: -
d_call: -
cdr3_aa: CASSSDSLDDYEQYF
cdr3_nt: TGTGCCAGCAGTTCGGACAGCCTGGACGACTACGAGCAGTACTTC

j_call: TRBJ2-7
v_call: TRBV28
clone_size: -
d_call: TRBD1
cdr3_aa: CASSFPTGGEGEQYF
cdr3_nt: TGTGCCAGCAGTTTCCCCACAGGGGGCGAAGGGGAGCAGTACTTC

j_call: TRBJ1-2
v_call: TRBV18
clone_size: -
d_call: -
cdr3_aa: CASSPLAGENYGYTF
cdr3_nt: TGTGCCAGCTCACCACTCGCGGGGGAGAACTATGGCTACACCTTC

j_call: TRBJ2-1
v_call: TRBV7-3
clone_size: -
d_call: TRBD1
cdr3_aa: CASSLTPQGWTEQFF
cdr3_nt: TGTGCCAGCAGCTTAACCCCACAGGGGTGGACTGAGCAGTTCTTC

j_call: TRBJ2-1
v_call: TRBV19
clone_size: -
d_call: TRBD2
cdr3_aa: CASSRVTSGKWNEQFF
cdr3_nt: TGTGCCAGTAGTAGGGTGACTAGCGGGAAATGGAATGAGCAGTTCTTC

j_call: TRBJ1-2
v_call: TRBV6-5
clone_size: -
d_call: TRBD1
cdr3_aa: CASSYFSGTGSGYTF
cdr3_nt: TGTGCCAGCAGTTACTTTTCCGGGACAGGGTCTGGCTACACCTTC

j_call: TRBJ2-1
v_call: TRBV28
clone_size: -
d_call: TRBD2
cdr3_aa: CASSFSGLAGDEQFF
cdr3_nt: TGTGCCAGCAGTTTTTCGGGACTAGCAGGCGATGAGCAGTTCTTC

j_call: TRBJ2-7
v_call: TRBV5-1
clone_size: -
d_call: TRBD2
cdr3_aa: CASSLLPSGSYEQYF
cdr3_nt: TGCGCCAGCAGTCTGCTCCCCAGCGGGAGCTACGAGCAGTACTTC

j_call: TRBJ2-5
v_call: TRBV5-1
clone_size: -
d_call: TRBD2
cdr3_aa: CASSLELSAGGGETQYF
cdr3_nt: TGCGCCAGCAGCTTGGAACTGTCGGCGGGAGGGGGAGAGACCCAGTACTTC

j_call: TRBJ1-2
v_call: TRBV28
clone_size: -
d_call: -
cdr3_aa: CASSLFPISQANYGYTF
cdr3_nt: TGTGCCAGCAGTTTATTCCCTATTTCGCAGGCTAACTATGGCTACACCTTC

j_call: TRBJ2-1
v_call: TRBV5-1
clone_size: -
d_call: TRBD2
cdr3_aa: CASSPAGPRNEQFF
cdr3_nt: TGCGCCAGCAGCCCAGCGGGACCCCGCAATGAGCAGTTCTTC

j_call: TRBJ1-2
v_call: TRBV7-2
clone_size: once
d_call: -
cdr3_aa: CASSLDQDYGYTF
cdr3_nt: TGTGCCAGCAGCTTAGATCAGGACTATGGCTACACCTTC